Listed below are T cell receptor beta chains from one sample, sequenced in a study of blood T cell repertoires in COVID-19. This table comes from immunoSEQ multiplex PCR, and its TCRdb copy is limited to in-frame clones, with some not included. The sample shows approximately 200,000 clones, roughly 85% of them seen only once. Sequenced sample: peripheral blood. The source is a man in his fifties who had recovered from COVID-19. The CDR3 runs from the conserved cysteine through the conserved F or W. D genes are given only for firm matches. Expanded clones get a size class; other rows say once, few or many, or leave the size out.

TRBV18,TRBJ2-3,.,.,CASSLQKTTDTQYF,TGTGCCAGCTCACTACAGAAAACCACAGATACGCAGTATTTT
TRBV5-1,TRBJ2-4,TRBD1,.,CASSLDQGARAIQYF,TGCGCCAGCAGCTTGGACCAGGGGGCGCGGGCCATTCAGTACTTC
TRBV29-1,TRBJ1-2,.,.,CSVEDQAVGYTF,TGCAGCGTTGAAGATCAGGCAGTAGGCTACACCTTC
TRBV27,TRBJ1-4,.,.,CASSPTGISTNEKLFF,TGTGCCAGCAGTCCTACAGGGATTTCAACTAATGAAAAACTGTTTTTT
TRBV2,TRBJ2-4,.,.,CASSARVTKNIQYF,TGTGCCAGCAGTGCGAGAGTTACCAAAAACATTCAGTACTTC
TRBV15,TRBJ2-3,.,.,CATSRVLTETDTQYF,TGTGCCACCAGCAGAGTTTTAACAGAGACAGATACGCAGTATTTT
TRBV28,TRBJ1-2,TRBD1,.,CASSVAGTGVPNGYTF,TGTGCCAGCAGTGTAGCCGGGACAGGGGTTCCCAATGGCTACACCTTC
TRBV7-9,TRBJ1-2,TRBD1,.,CASSPSDRGGYTF,TGTGCCAGCAGCCCTTCGGACAGGGGCGGCTACACCTTC
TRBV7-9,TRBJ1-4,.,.,CASSLTYRNLNEKLFF,TGTGCCAGCAGCTTAACCTACAGAAACCTTAATGAAAAACTGTTTTTT
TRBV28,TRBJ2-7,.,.,CASSSLHRVEQYF,TGTGCCAGCAGTTCCCTGCACAGGGTCGAGCAGTACTTC
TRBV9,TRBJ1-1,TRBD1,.,CASSPLGTGRRGTEAFF,TGTGCCAGCAGCCCATTGGGGACAGGGCGCAGGGGGACTGAAGCTTTCTTT
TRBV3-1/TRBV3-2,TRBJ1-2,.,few,CASSNRDKTRGYTF,TGTGCCAGCAGCAACCGGGACAAGACCCGCGGCTACACCTTC
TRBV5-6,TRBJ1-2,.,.,CASSDTGFGYGYTF,TGTGCCAGCAGTGACACAGGGTTTGGCTATGGCTACACCTTC
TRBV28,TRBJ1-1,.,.,CASSPHQGGRTEAFF,TGTGCCAGCAGTCCTCATCAGGGTGGTCGAACTGAAGCTTTCTTT
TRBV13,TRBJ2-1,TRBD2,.,CASSPKPSGSYEQFF,TGTGCCAGCAGCCCTAAGCCTAGCGGGAGTTATGAGCAGTTCTTC
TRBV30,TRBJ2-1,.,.,CAWSGGPLESEQFF,TGTGCCTGGAGTGGCGGCCCGTTGGAGAGTGAGCAGTTCTTC
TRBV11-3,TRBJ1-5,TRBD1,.,CASSPRPTGEGNQPQHF,TGTGCCAGCAGCCCACGCCCGACAGGGGAAGGGAATCAGCCCCAGCATTTT
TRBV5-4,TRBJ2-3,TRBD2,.,CASSSGLAKSTDTQYF,TGTGCCAGCAGCTCCGGACTAGCCAAGAGCACAGATACGCAGTATTTT
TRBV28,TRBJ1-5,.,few,CASSFAVSGAAF,TGTGCCAGCAGTTTCGCGGTCAGTGGTGCCGCTTTT
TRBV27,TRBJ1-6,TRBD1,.,CASSLDRGINSPLHF,TGTGCCAGCAGTTTGGACAGGGGAATTAATTCACCCCTCCACTTT
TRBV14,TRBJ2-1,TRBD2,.,CASSQRPGLAGYNEQFF,TGTGCCAGCAGCCAGCGACCGGGACTAGCGGGTTACAATGAGCAGTTCTTC
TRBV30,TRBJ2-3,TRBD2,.,CAWSVGIAGRTDTQYF,TGTGCCTGGAGTGTAGGCATAGCGGGAAGGACAGATACGCAGTATTTT
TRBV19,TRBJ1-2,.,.,CASSIAHRNGYTF,TGTGCCAGTAGTATAGCCCACAGGAATGGCTACACCTTC
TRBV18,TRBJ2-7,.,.,CASSPQPGSGEQYF,TGTGCCAGCTCACCACAGCCGGGATCGGGCGAGCAGTACTTC
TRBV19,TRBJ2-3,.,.,CASSILLTDTQYF,TGTGCCAGTAGTATTTTATTAACAGATACGCAGTATTTT
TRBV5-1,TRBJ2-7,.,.,CASSLYAGRSGEQYF,TGCGCCAGCAGCTTGTATGCGGGACGGTCGGGGGAGCAGTACTTC
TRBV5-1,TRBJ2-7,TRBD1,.,CASSPGTGQTYEQYF,TGCGCCAGCAGCCCCGGGACAGGCCAGACCTACGAGCAGTACTTC
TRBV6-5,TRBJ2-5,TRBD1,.,CATDRVGETQYF,TGTGCCACCGACAGGGTTGGGGAGACCCAGTACTTC
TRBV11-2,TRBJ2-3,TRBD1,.,CASSSSRDRVMDTQYF,TGTGCCAGCAGCTCCTCCCGGGACAGGGTTATGGATACGCAGTATTTT
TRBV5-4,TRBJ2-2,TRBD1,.,CASSLGTRGRTGELFF,TGTGCCAGCAGCTTGGGGACCAGGGGGCGCACCGGGGAGCTGTTTTTT
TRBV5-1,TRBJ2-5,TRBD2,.,CASSMGLAGGPGETQYF,TGCGCCAGCAGCATGGGACTAGCGGGAGGCCCGGGGGAGACCCAGTACTTC
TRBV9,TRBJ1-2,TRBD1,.,CASSLGQGETGYTF,TGTGCCAGCAGCTTGGGACAGGGGGAAACTGGCTACACCTTC
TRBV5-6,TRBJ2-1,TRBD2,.,CASSWGLASGNEQFF,TGTGCCAGCAGCTGGGGACTAGCGTCTGGGAATGAGCAGTTCTTC
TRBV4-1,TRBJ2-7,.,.,CASSQDPRHATSYEQYF,TGCGCCAGCAGCCAAGATCCTCGACACGCTACCTCCTACGAGCAGTACTTC
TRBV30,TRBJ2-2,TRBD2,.,CAWSVGLAGAVGNTGELFF,TGTGCCTGGAGTGTAGGGCTAGCGGGAGCGGTGGGAAACACCGGGGAGCTGTTTTTT
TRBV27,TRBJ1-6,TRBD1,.,CASRDRGGDLTLHF,TGTGCCAGCAGGGACAGGGGGGGCGATTTGACCCTCCACTTT
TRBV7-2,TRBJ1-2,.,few,CASSLGQESSYTF,TGTGCCAGCAGCTTAGGTCAGGAATCGAGCTACACCTTC
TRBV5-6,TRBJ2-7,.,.,CASSLAGEQYF,TGTGCCAGCAGCTTGGCGGGCGAGCAGTACTTC
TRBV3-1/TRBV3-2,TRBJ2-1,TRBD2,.,CASSPDLAGALGSYNEQFF,TGTGCCAGCAGCCCTGATCTAGCGGGAGCCCTGGGCTCCTACAATGAGCAGTTCTTC
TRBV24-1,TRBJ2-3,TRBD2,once,CATSDTRLAGAGTDTQYF,TGTGCCACCAGTGACACACGACTAGCGGGAGCAGGCACAGATACGCAGTATTTT
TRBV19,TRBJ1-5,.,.,CASRQVLITNQPQHF,TGTGCCAGTAGACAGGTACTCATTACCAATCAGCCCCAGCATTTT
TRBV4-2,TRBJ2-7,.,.,CASSQDWGSFKAYEQYF,TGTGCCAGCAGCCAAGACTGGGGCAGCTTTAAGGCCTACGAGCAGTACTTC